Described below is a single T cell receptor beta chain sequence and its context. Its antigen remains unidentified. This CDR3 has 13 residues. Germline V gene lookup returns CDR1 MNHNS and CDR2 SASEGT. The V end was cut by 6 bases, the J end by 3 bases, with 10 bases between. This specimen comes from a study of T cell repertoires in cytomegalovirus infection. Study findings and constraints: Accumulated public TCR beta family frequency recognized individuals carrying CMV together with the relevant HLA.

TCRdb fed the reads into MiXCR, producing one record per CDR3 protein. Here the sample spans approximately 910,000 distinct CDR3 sequences, around 31% being singletons. The source is a human donor in good health (CMV status not recorded). Some clones in this sample may be carry-over from other donors' samples. This material consisted of cultured CD8+ T cells from PBMCs, taken from culture after CMV antigen stimulation. The V call is TRBV6-1, the J call TRBJ2-3; D gene unclear. The CDR3 protein is CASSPLDTDTQYF. In DNA form, the CDR3 reads TGTGCCAGCAGCCCTTTAGATACAGATACGCAGTATTTT.